The 14 T cell receptor beta chains reported below all come from one sample, sequenced in a study of blood T cell repertoires in COVID-19. Clones were sequenced by immunoSEQ multiplex PCR, and TCRdb holds only the in-frame ones, with some missing. The repertoire holds roughly 98,000 clones, with over 75% as singletons. Sequenced: peripheral blood. The origin of the receptors is a human donor in a cohort sampled during active COVID-19.

This chain links TRBV9 with TRBJ1-3; D possibly corresponds to TRBD1 (6 bases). This CDR3 is 14 amino acids long. V was shortened by 5 bases and J by 0 bases, with 9 bases between the two germline ends. The germline V gene has CDR1 SGDLS and CDR2 YYNGEE. The CDR3 DNA sequence: TGTGCCAGCAGTGGGGACATCTCTGGAAACACCATATATTTT. Translated, it gives CASSGDISGNTIYF.

CDR3 protein: CASSLMGVGAFF. CDR3 sequence (DNA): TGTGCCAGCAGCTTGATGGGCGTAGGAGCTTTCTTT. V and J are TRBV5-6 and TRBJ1-1; D uncertain. V lost 1 base and J lost 10, with 11 bases in between. Germline CDR1 SGHDT, CDR2 YYEEEE. This CDR3 contains 12 residues.

On this clone itself: Mismatch with germline at one junction end may stem from a read error. This rearrangement joins TRBV7-7 to TRBJ2-1; 8 positions agree with TRBD2. The germline CDR1 and CDR2 sequences are SSHAT and FNYEAQ (reference sequence). The CDR3 loop spans 17 amino acids. CDR3 loop: CASSLERRGGLCNEQFF. CDR3 DNA sequence: TGTGCTAGCAGCTTAGAACGACGGGGGGGATTGTGCAATGAGCAGTTCTTC.

The genes are TRBV2 and TRBJ1-3; no clear D gene. Germline CDR1 reads SNHLY; CDR2 reads FYNNEI. Between the trimmed V and J ends, which lost 5 bases and 4 bases, there was a span of 9 bases. CDR3 length: 13 amino acids. In DNA, the CDR3 is TGTGCCAGCAGTTACATTTCCGGAAACACCATATATTTT. Its translation: CASSYISGNTIYF.

This sequence joins TRBV29-1 and TRBJ2-5; a possible D gene is TRBD2 (9 bases). Germline V gives CDR1 SQVTM, CDR2 ANQGSEA. The CDR3 totals 16 residues. V was shortened by 6 bases and J by 5 bases, with 25 bases between the two germline ends. The CDR3 DNA follows: TGCAGCGTCCCAGGGGGCGGGGGGGCCTTAGCGGAGACCCAGTACTTC. It codes for CSVPGGGGALAETQYF.

The chain carries TRBV28 and TRBJ2-2; 12 bases align to TRBD2. Germline-derived CDR1 and CDR2 are MDHEN and SYDVKM. This CDR3 has 16 amino acids. Unmatched junction bases numbered 4, after V lost 4 bases and J lost 4 bases. The CDR3 DNA reads TGTGCCAGCAGTTCGACTAGCGGGGGCGGCACCGGGGAGCTGTTTTTT. It yields the protein CASSSTSGGGTGELFF.

V and J are TRBV28 and TRBJ1-2, with a weak D call TRBD1 (5 bases). V lost 1 base and J 2 bases, leaving 11 bases between the germline ends. This CDR3 is built from 15 residues. Germline CDR1 and CDR2: MDHEN and SYDVKM. CDR3 sequence: CASSLSGVSNYGYTF. CDR3 DNA: TGTGCCAGCAGTTTATCGGGGGTTTCCAACTATGGCTACACCTTC.

The V call is TRBV16, the J call TRBJ2-5, with unresolved D. V was shortened by 4 bases and J by 1 base, with 7 bases between the two germline ends. The CDR3 covers 13 residues. Germline assignment: CDR1 KGHSY and CDR2 FQNENV. The CDR3 DNA follows: TGTGCCAGCAGCCGAGGCATCCAAGAGACCCAGTACTTC. Translating gives CASSRGIQETQYF. The full variable domain, its missing parts supplied by reference TRBV16 and TRBJ2-5, is GEEVAQTPKHLVRGEGQKAKLYCAPIKGHSYVFWYQQVLKNEFKFLISFQNENVFDETGMPKERFSAKCLPNSPCSLEIQATKLEDSAVYFCASSRGIQETQYFGPGTRLLVL.

The chain joins TRBV6-5 to TRBJ1-2; 12 bases agree with TRBD1. The CDR3 is made up of 14 amino acids. The ends lost 6 bases at V and 6 bases at J; junction bases unmatched: 5. Germline V gene data show CDR1 as MNHEY and CDR2 as SVGAGI. The CDR3 DNA reads as TGTGCCAGCAGATGGGACAGGGGGCGTGATGGCTACACCTTC. Protein: CASRWDRGRDGYTF.

This clone has more than one count but fewer than ten. The rearrangement uses TRBV7-2 and TRBJ2-1, with D unresolved. This CDR3 is 14 amino acids long. Trimming cost V 3 bases and J 0 bases, with 6 bases left between them. Germline assignment: CDR1 SGHTA and CDR2 FQGNSA. The CDR3 sequence: CASSFRYSYNEQFF. CDR3 DNA sequence: TGTGCCAGCAGCTTTCGTTACTCCTACAATGAGCAGTTCTTC.

The CDR3 loop reads CASSTARRLVYGYTF. In DNA form, the CDR3 reads TGTGCCAGCAGCACGGCGAGGAGGCTGGTCTATGGCTACACCTTC. The genes are TRBV11-2 and TRBJ1-2; no clear D gene. Germline CDR1 and CDR2: SGHAT and FQNNGV. The CDR3 runs to 15 residues. V shed 5 bases and J shed 4 bases, with 17 bases lying between them.

This chain uses TRBV7-8 with TRBJ1-6; 8 bases agree with TRBD1. The CDR3 sequence is 15 residues long. V lost 5 bases to trimming and J lost 9 bases; unmatched junction nucleotides: 9. Germline CDR1 SGHVS, CDR2 FQNEAQ. The CDR3 reads CASSLQTGAGSPLHF. The CDR3 DNA is TGTGCCAGCAGCCTACAGACAGGGGCCGGTTCACCCCTCCACTTT.

This clone was seen more than once but under ten times. The chain has TRBV18 and TRBJ1-5, with 8 bases lining up with TRBD1. The CDR3 length is 15 residues. V shed 4 bases, J shed 9 bases, and the junction held 11 bases outside the gene matches. CDR1 KGHSH and CDR2 LQKENI come from the germline V gene. The CDR3 DNA follows: TGTGCCAGCTCACAAGACCGACAGGGGCTTAGGCCCCAGCATTTT. It specifies CASSQDRQGLRPQHF.

This chain links TRBV6-1 with TRBJ1-3, with 7 bases fitting TRBD1. The CDR3 is made up of 15 amino acids. V lost 2 bases, J lost 2 bases, and 3 bases stayed unmatched. The V gene's germline CDR1 is MNHNS and CDR2 SASEGT. The CDR3 coding sequence is TGTGCCAGCAGTGAATACACAGGGGCTGGAAACACCATATATTTT. Residues: CASSEYTGAGNTIYF.